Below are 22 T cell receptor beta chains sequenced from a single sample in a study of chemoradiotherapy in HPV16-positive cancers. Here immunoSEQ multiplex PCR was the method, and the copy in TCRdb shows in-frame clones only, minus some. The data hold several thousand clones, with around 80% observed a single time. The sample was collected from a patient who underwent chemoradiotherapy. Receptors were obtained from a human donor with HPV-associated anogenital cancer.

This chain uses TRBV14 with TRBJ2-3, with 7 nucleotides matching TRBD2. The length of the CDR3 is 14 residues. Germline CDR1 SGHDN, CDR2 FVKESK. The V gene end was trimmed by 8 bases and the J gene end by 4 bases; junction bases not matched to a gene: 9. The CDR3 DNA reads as TGTGCCAGCCCCACCGGCGGGGGATCAGATACGCAGTATTTT. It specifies CASPTGGGSDTQYF.

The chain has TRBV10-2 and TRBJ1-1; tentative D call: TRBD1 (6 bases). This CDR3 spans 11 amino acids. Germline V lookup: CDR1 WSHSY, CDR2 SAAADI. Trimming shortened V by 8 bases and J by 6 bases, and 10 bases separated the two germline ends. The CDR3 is CASRQAAEAFF. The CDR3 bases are TGCGCCAGCCGACAGGCCGCTGAAGCTTTCTTT.

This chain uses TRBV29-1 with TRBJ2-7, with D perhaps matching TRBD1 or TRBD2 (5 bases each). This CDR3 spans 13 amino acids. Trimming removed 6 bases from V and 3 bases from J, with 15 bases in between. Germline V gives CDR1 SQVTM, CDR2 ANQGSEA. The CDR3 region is CSVLRGPNYEQYF. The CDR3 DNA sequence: TGCAGCGTCCTCCGGGGACCGAACTACGAGCAGTACTTC.

The CDR3 coding sequence is TGCGCCAGCAGCTTGGAACCGACGGGTAACTATGGCTACACCTTC. Translating it yields CASSLEPTGNYGYTF. The rearrangement links TRBV5-1 to TRBJ1-2; unclear D gene. The V end was cut by 0 bases, the J end by 1 base, with 10 bases between. The germline V gene has CDR1 SGHRS and CDR2 YFSETQ. The CDR3 runs 15 residues.

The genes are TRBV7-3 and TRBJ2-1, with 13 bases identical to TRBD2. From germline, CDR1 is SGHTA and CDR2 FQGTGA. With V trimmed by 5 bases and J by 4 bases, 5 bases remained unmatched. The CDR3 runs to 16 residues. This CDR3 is CASSAPGLAGYNEQFF. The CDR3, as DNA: TGTGCCAGCAGCGCGCCGGGACTAGCGGGATACAATGAGCAGTTCTTC.

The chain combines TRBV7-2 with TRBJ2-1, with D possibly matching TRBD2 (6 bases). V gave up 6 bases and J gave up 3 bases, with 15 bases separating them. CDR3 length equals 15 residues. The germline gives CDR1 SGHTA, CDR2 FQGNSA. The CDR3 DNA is TGTGCCAGCAGTGACCCGGGACTTTACTACAATGAGCAGTTCTTC. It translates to CASSDPGLYYNEQFF. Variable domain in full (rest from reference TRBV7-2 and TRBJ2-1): GAGVSQSPSNKVTEKGKDVELRCDPISGHTALYWYRQSLGQGLEFLIYFQGNSAPDKSGLPSDRFSAERTGGSVSTLTIQRTQQEDSAVYLCASSDPGLYYNEQFFGPGTRLTVL.

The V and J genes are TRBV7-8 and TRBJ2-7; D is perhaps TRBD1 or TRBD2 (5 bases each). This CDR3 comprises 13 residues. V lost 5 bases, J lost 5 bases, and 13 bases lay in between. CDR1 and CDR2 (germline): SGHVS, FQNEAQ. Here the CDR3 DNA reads TGTGCCAGCAGCCTGGGGCCAGCGGACGAGCAGTACTTC. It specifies CASSLGPADEQYF.

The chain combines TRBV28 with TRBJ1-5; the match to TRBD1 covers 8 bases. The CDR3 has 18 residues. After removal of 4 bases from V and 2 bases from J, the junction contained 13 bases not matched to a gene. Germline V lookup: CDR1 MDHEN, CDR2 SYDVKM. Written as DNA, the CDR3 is TGTGCCAGCAGTTCTGGACAGGGAAGGCCTGGGCGCAATCAGCCCCAGCATTTT. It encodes CASSSGQGRPGRNQPQHF.

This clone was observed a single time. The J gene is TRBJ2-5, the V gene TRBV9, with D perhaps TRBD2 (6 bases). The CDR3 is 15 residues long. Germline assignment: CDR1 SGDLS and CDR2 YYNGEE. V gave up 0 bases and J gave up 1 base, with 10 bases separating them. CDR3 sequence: CASSVEGTGQETQYF. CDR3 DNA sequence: TGTGCCAGCAGCGTAGAGGGGACTGGCCAAGAGACCCAGTACTTC.

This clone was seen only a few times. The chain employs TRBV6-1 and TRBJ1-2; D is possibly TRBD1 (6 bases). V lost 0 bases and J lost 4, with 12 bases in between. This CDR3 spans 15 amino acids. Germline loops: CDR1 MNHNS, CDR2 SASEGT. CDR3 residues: CASSEAGGRGYGYTF. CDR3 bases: TGTGCCAGCAGTGAAGCAGGGGGACGGGGCTATGGCTACACCTTC.

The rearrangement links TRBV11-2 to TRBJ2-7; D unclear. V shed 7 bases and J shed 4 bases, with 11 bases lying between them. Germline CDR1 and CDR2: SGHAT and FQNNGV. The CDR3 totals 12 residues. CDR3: CASTRWKYEQYF. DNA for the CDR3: TGTGCCAGCACCCGCTGGAAGTACGAGCAGTACTTC.

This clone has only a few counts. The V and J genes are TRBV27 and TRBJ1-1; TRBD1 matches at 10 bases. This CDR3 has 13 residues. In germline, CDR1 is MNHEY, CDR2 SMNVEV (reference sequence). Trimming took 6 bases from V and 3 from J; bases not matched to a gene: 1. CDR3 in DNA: TGTGCCAGCAGAGGGACAGGGGACACTGAAGCTTTCTTT. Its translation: CASRGTGDTEAFF.

CDR3 nucleotide sequence: TGTGCCAGCAGCGGGACTTTTAGCTCCTACGAGCAGTACTTC. Its translation is CASSGTFSSYEQYF. The genes are TRBV27 and TRBJ2-7, with D possibly being TRBD2 (6 bases). CDR1 MNHEY and CDR2 SMNVEV come from the germline V gene (reference sequence). The CDR3 length is 14 residues. The germline V and J ends were trimmed by 6 bases and 0 bases, with 12 bases remaining between them.

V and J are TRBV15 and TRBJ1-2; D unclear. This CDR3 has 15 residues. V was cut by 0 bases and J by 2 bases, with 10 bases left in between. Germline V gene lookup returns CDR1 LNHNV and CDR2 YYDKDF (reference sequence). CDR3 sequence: CATSREMGTNYGYTF. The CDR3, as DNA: TGTGCCACCAGCAGAGAGATGGGCACCAACTATGGCTACACCTTC.

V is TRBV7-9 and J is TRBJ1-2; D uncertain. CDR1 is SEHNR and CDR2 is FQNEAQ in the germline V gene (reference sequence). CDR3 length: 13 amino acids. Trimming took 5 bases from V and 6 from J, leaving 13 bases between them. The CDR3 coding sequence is TGTGCCAGCAGCGTTAGTAATGCCGATGGCTACACCTTC. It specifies CASSVSNADGYTF.

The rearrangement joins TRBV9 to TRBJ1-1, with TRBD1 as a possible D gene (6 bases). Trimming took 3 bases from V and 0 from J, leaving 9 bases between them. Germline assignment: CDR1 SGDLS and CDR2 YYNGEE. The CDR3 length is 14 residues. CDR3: CASSGRGVNTEAFF. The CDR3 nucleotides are TGTGCCAGCAGCGGAAGGGGGGTGAACACTGAAGCTTTCTTT.

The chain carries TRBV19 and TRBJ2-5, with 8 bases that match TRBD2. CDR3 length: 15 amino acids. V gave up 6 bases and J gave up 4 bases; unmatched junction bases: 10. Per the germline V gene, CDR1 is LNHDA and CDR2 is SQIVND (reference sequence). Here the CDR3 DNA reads TGTGCCAGTAGCCTTGGACTAGCCAGGTTAGAGACCCAGTACTTC. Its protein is CASSLGLARLETQYF.

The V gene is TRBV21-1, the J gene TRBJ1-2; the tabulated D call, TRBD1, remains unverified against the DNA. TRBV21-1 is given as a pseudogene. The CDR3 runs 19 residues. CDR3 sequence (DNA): TGTGCCAGCAGCAAAGATCCGCGTGGGTGCAGGGGACGGTCGCGAGGCTACACCTTC. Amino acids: CASSKDPRGCRGRSRGYTF.

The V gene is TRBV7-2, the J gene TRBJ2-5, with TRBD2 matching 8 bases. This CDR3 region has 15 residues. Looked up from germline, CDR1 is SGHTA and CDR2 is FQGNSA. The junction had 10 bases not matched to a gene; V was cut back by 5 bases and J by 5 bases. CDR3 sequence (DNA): TGTGCCAGCAGCCCCAGGACTAGCCCCCGTGAGACCCAGTACTTC. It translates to CASSPRTSPRETQYF.

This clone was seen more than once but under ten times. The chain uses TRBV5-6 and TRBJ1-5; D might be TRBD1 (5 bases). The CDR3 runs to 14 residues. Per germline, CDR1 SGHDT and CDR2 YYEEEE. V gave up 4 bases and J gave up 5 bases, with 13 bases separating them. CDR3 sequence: CASSPGTSDQPQHF. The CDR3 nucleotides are TGTGCCAGCAGCCCCGGGACCTCGGATCAGCCCCAGCATTTT. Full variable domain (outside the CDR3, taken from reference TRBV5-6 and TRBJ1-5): DAGVTQSPTHLIKTRGQQVTLRCSPKSGHDTVSWYQQALGQGPQFIFQYYEEEERQRGNFPDRFSGHQFPNYSSELNVNALLLGDSALYLCASSPGTSDQPQHFGDGTRLSIL.

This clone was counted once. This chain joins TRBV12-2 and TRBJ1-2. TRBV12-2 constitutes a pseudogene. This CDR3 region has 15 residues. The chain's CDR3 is CASRFKGSKRNGYTF. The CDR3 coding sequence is TGTGCAAGTCGCTTCAAGGGATCAAAACGCAATGGCTACACCTTC.

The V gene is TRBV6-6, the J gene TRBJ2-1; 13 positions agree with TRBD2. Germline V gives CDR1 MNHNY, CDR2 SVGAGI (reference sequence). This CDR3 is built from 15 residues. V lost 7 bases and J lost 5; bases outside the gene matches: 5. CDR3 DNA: TGTGCCAGCATCACGGGACTAGCGGGAAACAATGAGCAGTTCTTC. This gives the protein CASITGLAGNNEQFF.